These T cell receptor beta chains were read from a single sample in a study of T cells after yellow fever vaccination. TCRdb re-called the 5' RACE reads through MiXCR, storing one row per CDR3 protein. The sample lists 350,000 or so distinct CDR3 sequences; 8.1% were seen once. Sample: PBMCs, taken 35 to 50 days after the first yellow fever vaccination. These receptors all come from a man between 18 and 29 years old who received the YFV17D yellow fever vaccine. Both conserved end residues are part of each CDR3. The D gene is left open where the match is weak. Only part of the rows carry a size: once, few, many, or a class if the clone is expanded.

- TRBJ1-2 TRBV3-1 - TGTGCCAGCAGCCAATTGGGGCTTGGCTACACCTTC CASSQLGLGYTF
- TRBJ2-1 TRBV6-2/TRBV6-3 - TGTGCCAGCAGTCCGTTCGGCGTGGGGTTTAATGAGCAGTTCTTC CASSPFGVGFNEQFF
- TRBJ1-1 TRBV25-1 - TGTGCCAGCAGTGAATTTAGGGGCACTGAAGCTTTCTTT CASSEFRGTEAFF
few TRBJ1-1 TRBV7-2 TRBD1 TGTGCCAGCAGCTCCCAGGGACAGGCGGCGAACACTGAAGCTTTCTTT CASSSQGQAANTEAFF
- TRBJ2-2 TRBV15 - TGTGCCACCAGCAGAGGCAGGGGCCCCAACACCGGGGAGCTGTTTTTT CATSRGRGPNTGELFF
many TRBJ1-1 TRBV7-9 TRBD1 TGTGCCAGCAGCTGGAACCGACAGGGGGAAAACACTGAAGCTTTCTTT CASSWNRQGENTEAFF
few TRBJ2-3 TRBV4-1 - TGCGCCAGCACCCTCCCGGGGTCAGATACGCAGTATTTT CASTLPGSDTQYF
- TRBJ1-1 TRBV3-1 TRBD1 TGTGCCACCAGCCAAGATAAGGGGGCTAACACTGAAGCTTTCTTT CATSQDKGANTEAFF
many TRBJ1-1 TRBV7-2 - TGTGCCAGCAGCTTTGGGACACCGGTCACTGAAGCTTTCTTT CASSFGTPVTEAFF
- TRBJ2-3 TRBV7-9 - TGTGCCAGCAGCTTAGCGGAGGCGGGGTGGACAGATACGCAGTATTTT CASSLAEAGWTDTQYF
- TRBJ1-6 TRBV20-1 - TGCAGTGCTACTGAGGCAGGGTACAATTCACCCCTCCACTTT CSATEAGYNSPLHF
few TRBJ2-7 TRBV4-3 - TGCGCCAGCAGCCAAGGCGTCGGGAGCCCCTACGAGCAGTACTTC CASSQGVGSPYEQYF
- TRBJ2-2 TRBV7-2 - TGTGCCAGCAGCTTGGCACAACATGAGACCGGGGAGCTGTTTTTT CASSLAQHETGELFF
few TRBJ1-2 TRBV5-8 TRBD1 TGTGCCAGCAGCTGGAGGGACAGGGGGCCTGGCTACACCTTC CASSWRDRGPGYTF
- TRBJ2-2 TRBV5-1 - TGCGCCAGCAGCTTGGAATGGGGGGAGCTGTTTTTT CASSLEWGELFF
- TRBJ2-7 TRBV3-1 TRBD1 TGTGCCAGCAGCAAACAACCCGGGACAGTCTACGAGGAGCAGTACTTC CASSKQPGTVYEEQYF
few TRBJ1-2 TRBV6-5 - TGTGCCAGCAGTTACTCGATTCAGTGGAACTATGGCTACACCTTC CASSYSIQWNYGYTF
few TRBJ1-1 TRBV10-3 TRBD1 TGTGCCATCAGCGGACAGGGACTGAACACTGAAGCTTTCTTT CAISGQGLNTEAFF
- TRBJ2-6 TRBV11-2 - TGTGCCAGCAGCTTAGAGGCGGCCGCCTCTGGGGCCAACGTCCTGACTTTC CASSLEAAASGANVLTF
- TRBJ1-2 TRBV12-3/TRBV12-4 - TGTGCCAGCAGTCCTGGGGAGTATGGCTACACCTTC CASSPGEYGYTF
- TRBJ2-1 TRBV7-6 - TGTGCCAGCAGCTTAGGCTTCGGTACAAATGAGCAGTTCTTC CASSLGFGTNEQFF
- TRBJ2-1 TRBV15 - TGTGCCACCAGCAGAGCCACAGGCTACAATGAGCAGTTCTTC CATSRATGYNEQFF
- TRBJ2-4 TRBV5-1 - TGCGCCAGCAGCTTGTGTTCCAACCGACCCCCCGGAGCCAAAAACATTCAGTACTTC CASSLCSNRPPGAKNIQYF
many TRBJ1-3 TRBV4-1 - TGCGCCAGCAGCCACCAGGCTGGAAACACCATATATTTT CASSHQAGNTIYF
- TRBJ2-2 TRBV4-1 - TGCGCCAGCAACGCAGGGGCCAACACCGGGGAGCTGTTTTTT CASNAGANTGELFF
few TRBJ2-5 TRBV4-3 TRBD2 TGCGCCAGCAGCCAAGATCCTAGCGGGGGGGCCAGGGAGACCCAGTACTTC CASSQDPSGGARETQYF
few TRBJ2-1 TRBV19 - TGTGCCAGTGGGAGGGGACAGGTAAACGGTGAGCAGTTCTTC CASGRGQVNGEQFF
few TRBJ2-3 TRBV20-1 - TGCAGTGCCCCACCCCCAGGGTCAGATACGCAGTATTTT CSAPPPGSDTQYF
few TRBJ2-3 TRBV19 - TGTGCCAGTAGTTTGGCGGGGAGAAGCACAGATACGCAGTATTTT CASSLAGRSTDTQYF